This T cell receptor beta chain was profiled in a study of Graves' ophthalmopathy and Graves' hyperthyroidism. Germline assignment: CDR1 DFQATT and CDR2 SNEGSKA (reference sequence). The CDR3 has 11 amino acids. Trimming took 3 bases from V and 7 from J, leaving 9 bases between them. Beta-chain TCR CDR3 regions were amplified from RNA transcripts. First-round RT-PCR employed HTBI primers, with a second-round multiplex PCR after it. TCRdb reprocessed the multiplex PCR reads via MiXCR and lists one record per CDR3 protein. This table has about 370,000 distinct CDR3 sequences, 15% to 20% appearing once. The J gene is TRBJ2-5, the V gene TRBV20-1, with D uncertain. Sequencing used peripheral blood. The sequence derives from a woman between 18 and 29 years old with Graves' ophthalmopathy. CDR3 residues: CSAREGGTQYF. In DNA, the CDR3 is TGCAGTGCTAGGGAAGGCGGGACCCAGTACTTC.